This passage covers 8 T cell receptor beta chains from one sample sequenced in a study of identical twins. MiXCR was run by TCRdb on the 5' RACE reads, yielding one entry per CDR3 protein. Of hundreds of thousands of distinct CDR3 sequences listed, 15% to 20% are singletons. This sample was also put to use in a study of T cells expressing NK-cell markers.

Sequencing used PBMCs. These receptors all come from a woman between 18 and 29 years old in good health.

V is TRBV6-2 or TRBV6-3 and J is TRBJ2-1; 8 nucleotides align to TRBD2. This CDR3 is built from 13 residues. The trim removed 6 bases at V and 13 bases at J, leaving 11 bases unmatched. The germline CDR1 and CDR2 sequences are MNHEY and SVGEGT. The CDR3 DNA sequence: TGTGCCAGCAGCTTTAGCGGGACCCGAGTTCAGTTCTTC. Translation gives CASSFSGTRVQFF.

CDR3 DNA sequence: TGTGCCAGCAGGGGGACAGGGACTGGATATGGCTACACCTTC. Protein: CASRGTGTGYGYTF. The J gene is TRBJ1-2, the V gene TRBV6-1, with 9 positions matching TRBD1. Germline V lookup: CDR1 MNHNS, CDR2 SASEGT. The CDR3 has 14 residues. V lost 6 bases, J lost 5 bases, and 7 bases stayed unmatched.

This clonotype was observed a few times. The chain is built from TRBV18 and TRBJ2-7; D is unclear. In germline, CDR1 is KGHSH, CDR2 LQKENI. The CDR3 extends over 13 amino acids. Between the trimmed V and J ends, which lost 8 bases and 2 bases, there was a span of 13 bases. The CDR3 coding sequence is TGTGCCAGCGCCGTGGGCACCGCCTACGAGCAGTACTTC. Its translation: CASAVGTAYEQYF.

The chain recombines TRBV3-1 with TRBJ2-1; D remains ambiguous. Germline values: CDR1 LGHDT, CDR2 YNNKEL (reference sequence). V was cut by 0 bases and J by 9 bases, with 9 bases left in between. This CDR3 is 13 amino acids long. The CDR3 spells CASSQDAGGEQFF. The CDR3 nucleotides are TGTGCCAGCAGCCAAGACGCCGGCGGTGAGCAGTTCTTC.

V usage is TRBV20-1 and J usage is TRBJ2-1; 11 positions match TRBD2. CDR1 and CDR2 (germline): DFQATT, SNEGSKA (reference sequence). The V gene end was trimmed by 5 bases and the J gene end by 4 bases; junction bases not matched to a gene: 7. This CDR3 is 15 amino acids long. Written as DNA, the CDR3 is TGCAGTGCTGGGGGGACTAGCGGCTATTACAATGAGCAGTTCTTC. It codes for CSAGGTSGYYNEQFF.

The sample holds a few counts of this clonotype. Written as DNA, the CDR3 is TGTGCCAGCAGTTCGCCTAGCGGGATGAACGGGGAGCTGTTTTTT. Residues: CASSSPSGMNGELFF. V is TRBV12-3 or TRBV12-4 and J is TRBJ2-2; 9 bases align to TRBD2. The CDR3 is 15 amino acids. J was trimmed by 7 bases and V by 4 bases; bases with no gene match: 7.

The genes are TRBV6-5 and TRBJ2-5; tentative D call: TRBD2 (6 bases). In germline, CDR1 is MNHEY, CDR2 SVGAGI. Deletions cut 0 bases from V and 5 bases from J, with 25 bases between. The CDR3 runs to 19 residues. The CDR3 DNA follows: TGTGCCAGCAGTTACTCGAGTCTCCCTATGGAGCGGGCGGGGGAGACCCAGTACTTC. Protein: CASSYSSLPMERAGETQYF.

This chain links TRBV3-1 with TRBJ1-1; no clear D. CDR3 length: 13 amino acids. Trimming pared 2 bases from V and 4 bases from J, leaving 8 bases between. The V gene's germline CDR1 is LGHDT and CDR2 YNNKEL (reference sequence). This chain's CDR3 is CASSQMDSTEAFF. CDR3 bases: TGTGCCAGCAGCCAAATGGATTCCACTGAAGCTTTCTTT.